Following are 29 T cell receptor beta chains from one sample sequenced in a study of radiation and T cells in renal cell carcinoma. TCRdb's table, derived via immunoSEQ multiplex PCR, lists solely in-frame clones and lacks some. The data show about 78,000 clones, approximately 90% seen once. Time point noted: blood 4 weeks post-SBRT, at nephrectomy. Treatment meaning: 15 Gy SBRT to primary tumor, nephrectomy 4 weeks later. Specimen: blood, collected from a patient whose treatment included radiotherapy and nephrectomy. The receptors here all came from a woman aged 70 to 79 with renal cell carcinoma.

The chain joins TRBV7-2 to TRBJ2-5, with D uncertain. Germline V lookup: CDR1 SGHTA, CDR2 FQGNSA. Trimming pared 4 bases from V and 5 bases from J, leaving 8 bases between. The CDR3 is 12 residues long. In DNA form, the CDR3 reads TGTGCCAGCAGCTCTACCGGGGAGACCCAGTACTTC. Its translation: CASSSTGETQYF. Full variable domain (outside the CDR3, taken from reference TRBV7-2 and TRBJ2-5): GAGVSQSPSNKVTEKGKDVELRCDPISGHTALYWYRQSLGQGLEFLIYFQGNSAPDKSGLPSDRFSAERTGGSVSTLTIQRTQQEDSAVYLCASSSTGETQYFGPGTRLLVL.

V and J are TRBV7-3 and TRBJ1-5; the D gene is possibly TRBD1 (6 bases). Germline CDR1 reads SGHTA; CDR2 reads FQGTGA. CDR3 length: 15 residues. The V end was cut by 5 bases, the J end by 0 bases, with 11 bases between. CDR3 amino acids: CASSRTGHSNQPQHF. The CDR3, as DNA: TGTGCCAGCAGCCGAACAGGGCATAGCAATCAGCCCCAGCATTTT. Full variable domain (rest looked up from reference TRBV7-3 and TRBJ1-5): GAGVSQTPSNKVTEKGKYVELRCDPISGHTALYWYRQSLGQGPEFLIYFQGTGAADDSGLPNDRFFAVRPEGSVSTLKIQRTERGDSAVYLCASSRTGHSNQPQHFGDGTRLSIL.

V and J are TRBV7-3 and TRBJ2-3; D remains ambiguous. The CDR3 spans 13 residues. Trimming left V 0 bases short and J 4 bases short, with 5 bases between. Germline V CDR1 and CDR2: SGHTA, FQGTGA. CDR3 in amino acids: CASSLTSPDTQYF. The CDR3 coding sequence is TGTGCCAGCAGCTTAACTAGCCCAGATACGCAGTATTTT.

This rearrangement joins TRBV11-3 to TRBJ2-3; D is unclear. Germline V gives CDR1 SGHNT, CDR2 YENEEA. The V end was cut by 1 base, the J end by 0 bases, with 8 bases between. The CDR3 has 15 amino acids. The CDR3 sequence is CASSLGEGSTDTQYF. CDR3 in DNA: TGTGCCAGCAGCTTAGGTGAAGGCAGCACAGATACGCAGTATTTT.

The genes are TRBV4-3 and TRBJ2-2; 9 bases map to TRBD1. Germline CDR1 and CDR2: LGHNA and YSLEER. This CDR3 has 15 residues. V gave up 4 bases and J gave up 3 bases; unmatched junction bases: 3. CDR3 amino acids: CASSPGQGYTGELFF. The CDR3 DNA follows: TGCGCCAGCAGCCCGGGACAGGGATACACCGGGGAGCTGTTTTTT.

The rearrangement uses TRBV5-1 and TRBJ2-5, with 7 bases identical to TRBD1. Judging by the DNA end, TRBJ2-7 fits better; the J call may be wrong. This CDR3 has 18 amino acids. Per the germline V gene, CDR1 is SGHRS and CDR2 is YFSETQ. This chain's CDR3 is CASSLEGQTRPTLYEQYF. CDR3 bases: TGCGCCAGCAGCTTGGAGGGACAGACTCGACCAACTCTCTACGAGCAGTACTTC.

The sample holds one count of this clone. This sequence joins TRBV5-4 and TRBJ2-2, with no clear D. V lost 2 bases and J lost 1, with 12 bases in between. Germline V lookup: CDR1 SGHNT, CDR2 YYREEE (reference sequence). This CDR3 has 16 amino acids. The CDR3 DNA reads TGTGCCAGCAGCTTTGGTCCCGCCGTGAACACCGGGGAGCTGTTTTTT. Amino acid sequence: CASSFGPAVNTGELFF.

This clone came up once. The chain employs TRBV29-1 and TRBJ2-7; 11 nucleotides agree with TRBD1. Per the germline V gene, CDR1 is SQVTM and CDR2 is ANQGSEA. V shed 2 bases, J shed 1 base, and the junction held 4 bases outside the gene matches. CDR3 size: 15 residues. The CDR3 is CSVETGTGGSYEQYF. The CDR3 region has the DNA TGCAGCGTTGAAACCGGGACAGGGGGTTCCTACGAGCAGTACTTC.

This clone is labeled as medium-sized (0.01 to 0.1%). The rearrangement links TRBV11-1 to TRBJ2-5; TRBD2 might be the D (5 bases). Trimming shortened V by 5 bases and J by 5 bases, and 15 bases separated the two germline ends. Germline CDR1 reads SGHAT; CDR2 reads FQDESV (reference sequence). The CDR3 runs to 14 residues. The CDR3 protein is CASSLEALGETQYF. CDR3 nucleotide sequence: TGTGCCAGCAGCCTGGAGGCGCTTGGGGAGACCCAGTACTTC.

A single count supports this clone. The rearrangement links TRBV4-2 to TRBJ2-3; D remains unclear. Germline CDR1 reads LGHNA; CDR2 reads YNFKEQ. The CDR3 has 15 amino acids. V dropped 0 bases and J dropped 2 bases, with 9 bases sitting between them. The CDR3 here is CASSQDWITTDTQYF. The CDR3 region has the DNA TGTGCCAGCAGCCAAGATTGGATAACCACAGATACGCAGTATTTT.

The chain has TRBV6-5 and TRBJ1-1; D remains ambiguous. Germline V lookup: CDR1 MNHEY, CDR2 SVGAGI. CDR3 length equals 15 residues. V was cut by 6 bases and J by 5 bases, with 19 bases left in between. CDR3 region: CASSQTDFAITEAFF. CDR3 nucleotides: TGTGCCAGCAGCCAAACGGACTTTGCTATTACTGAAGCTTTCTTT.

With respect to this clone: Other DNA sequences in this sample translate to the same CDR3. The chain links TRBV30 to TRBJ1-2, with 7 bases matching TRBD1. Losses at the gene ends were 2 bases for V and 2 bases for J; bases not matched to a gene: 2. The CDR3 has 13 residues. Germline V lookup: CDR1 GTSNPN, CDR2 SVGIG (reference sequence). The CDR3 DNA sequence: TGTGCCTGGAGTCAGGGGGGGAACTATGGCTACACCTTC. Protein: CAWSQGGNYGYTF. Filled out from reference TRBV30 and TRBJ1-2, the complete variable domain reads SQTIHQWPATLVQPVGSPLSLECTVEGTSNPNLYWYRQAAGRGLQLLFYSVGIGQISSEVPQNLSASRPQDRQFILSSKKLLLSDSGFYLCAWSQGGNYGYTFGSGTRLTVV.

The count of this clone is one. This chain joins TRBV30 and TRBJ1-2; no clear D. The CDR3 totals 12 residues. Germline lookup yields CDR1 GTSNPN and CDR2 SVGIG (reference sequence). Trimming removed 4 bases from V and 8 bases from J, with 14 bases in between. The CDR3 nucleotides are TGTGCCTGGACCCACAGTAAGGGCGGCTACACCTTC. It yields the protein CAWTHSKGGYTF.

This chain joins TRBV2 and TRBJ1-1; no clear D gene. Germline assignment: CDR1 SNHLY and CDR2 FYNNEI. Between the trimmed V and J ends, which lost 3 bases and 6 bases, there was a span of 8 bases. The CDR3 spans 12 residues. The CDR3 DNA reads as TGTGCCAGCAGTGACGTTCTCGCTGAAGCTTTCTTT. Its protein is CASSDVLAEAFF.

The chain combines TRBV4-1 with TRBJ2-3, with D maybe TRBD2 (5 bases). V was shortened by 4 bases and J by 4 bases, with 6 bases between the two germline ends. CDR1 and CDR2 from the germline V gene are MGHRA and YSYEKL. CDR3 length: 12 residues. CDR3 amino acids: CASSLGADTQYF. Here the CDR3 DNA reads TGCGCCAGCAGCCTCGGGGCAGATACGCAGTATTTT.

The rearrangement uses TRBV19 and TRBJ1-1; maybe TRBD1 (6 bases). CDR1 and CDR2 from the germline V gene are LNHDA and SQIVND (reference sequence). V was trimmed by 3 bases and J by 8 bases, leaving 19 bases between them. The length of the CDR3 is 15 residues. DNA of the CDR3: TGTGCCAGTAGTATCAGTGGAGCTCTGGGGGCCGAAGCTTTCTTT. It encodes CASSISGALGAEAFF.

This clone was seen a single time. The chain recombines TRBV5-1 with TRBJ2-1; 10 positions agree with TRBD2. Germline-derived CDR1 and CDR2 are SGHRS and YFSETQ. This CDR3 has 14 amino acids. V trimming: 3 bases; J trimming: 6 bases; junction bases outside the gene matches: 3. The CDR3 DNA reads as TGCGCCAGCAGCTCAGCGGGGGGGCTCAATGAGCAGTTCTTC. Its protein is CASSSAGGLNEQFF.

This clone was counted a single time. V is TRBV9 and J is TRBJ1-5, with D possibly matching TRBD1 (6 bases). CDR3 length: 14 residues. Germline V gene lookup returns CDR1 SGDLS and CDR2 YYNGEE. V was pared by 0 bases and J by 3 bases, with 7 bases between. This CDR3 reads CASSVGGANQPQHF. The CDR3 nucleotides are TGTGCCAGCAGCGTAGGGGGGGCCAATCAGCCCCAGCATTTT.

CDR3: CSVGGVGDTQYF. The CDR3 DNA reads TGCAGCGTTGGGGGGGTAGGAGATACGCAGTATTTT. The chain uses TRBV29-1 and TRBJ2-3, with D possibly TRBD2 on 6 matching bases. CDR3 length equals 12 residues. CDR1 is SQVTM and CDR2 is ANQGSEA in the germline V gene. The V and J ends lost 4 bases and 5 bases respectively, with 10 bases between them.

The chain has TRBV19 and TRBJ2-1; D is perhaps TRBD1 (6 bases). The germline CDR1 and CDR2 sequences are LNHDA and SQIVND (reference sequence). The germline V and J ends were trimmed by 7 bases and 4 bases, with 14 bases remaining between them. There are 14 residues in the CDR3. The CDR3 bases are TGTGCCAGTAAGAGGACAGAGGGTTACAATGAGCAGTTCTTC. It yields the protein CASKRTEGYNEQFF.

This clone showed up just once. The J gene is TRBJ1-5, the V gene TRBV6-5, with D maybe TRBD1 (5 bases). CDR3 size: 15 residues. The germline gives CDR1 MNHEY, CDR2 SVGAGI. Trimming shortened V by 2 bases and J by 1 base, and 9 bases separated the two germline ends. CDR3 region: CASSYGGESNQPQHF. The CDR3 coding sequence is TGTGCCAGCAGTTACGGGGGGGAGAGCAATCAGCCCCAGCATTTT.

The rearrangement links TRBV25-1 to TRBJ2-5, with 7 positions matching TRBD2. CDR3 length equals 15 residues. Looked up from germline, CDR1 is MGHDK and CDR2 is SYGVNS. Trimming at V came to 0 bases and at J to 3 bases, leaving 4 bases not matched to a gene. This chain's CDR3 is CASSEYTGGKETQYF. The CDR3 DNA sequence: TGTGCCAGCAGTGAATATACGGGGGGAAAAGAGACCCAGTACTTC.

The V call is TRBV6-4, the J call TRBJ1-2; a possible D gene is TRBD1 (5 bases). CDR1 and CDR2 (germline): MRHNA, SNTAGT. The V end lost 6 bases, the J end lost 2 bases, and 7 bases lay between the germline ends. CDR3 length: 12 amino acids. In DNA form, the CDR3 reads TGTGCCAGCAGAGGGGTGAACTATGGCTACACCTTC. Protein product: CASRGVNYGYTF.

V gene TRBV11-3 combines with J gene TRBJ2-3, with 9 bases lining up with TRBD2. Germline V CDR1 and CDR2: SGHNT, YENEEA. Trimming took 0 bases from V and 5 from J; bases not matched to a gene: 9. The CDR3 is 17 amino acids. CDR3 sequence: CASSLERGGAIIDTQYF. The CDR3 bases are TGTGCCAGCAGCTTAGAGCGCGGGGGGGCCATAATAGATACGCAGTATTTT. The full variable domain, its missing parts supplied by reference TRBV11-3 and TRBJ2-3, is EAGVVQSPRYKIIEKKQPVAFWCNPISGHNTLYWYLQNLGQGPELLIRYENEEAVDDSQLPKDRFSAERLKGVDSTLKIQPAELGDSAVYLCASSLERGGAIIDTQYFGPGTRLTVL.

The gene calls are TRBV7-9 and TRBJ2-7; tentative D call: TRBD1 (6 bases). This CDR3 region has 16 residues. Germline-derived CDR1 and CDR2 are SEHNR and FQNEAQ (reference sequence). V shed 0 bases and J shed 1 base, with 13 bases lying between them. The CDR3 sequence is CASSLASVQGSYEQYF. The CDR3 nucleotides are TGTGCCAGCAGCTTAGCTAGCGTACAGGGTTCCTACGAGCAGTACTTC.

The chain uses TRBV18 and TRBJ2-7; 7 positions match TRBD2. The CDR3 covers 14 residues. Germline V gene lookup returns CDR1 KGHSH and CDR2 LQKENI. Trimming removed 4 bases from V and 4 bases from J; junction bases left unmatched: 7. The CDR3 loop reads CASSRRRGGYEQYF. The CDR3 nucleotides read TGTGCCAGCTCACGCCGCCGGGGAGGGTACGAGCAGTACTTC.

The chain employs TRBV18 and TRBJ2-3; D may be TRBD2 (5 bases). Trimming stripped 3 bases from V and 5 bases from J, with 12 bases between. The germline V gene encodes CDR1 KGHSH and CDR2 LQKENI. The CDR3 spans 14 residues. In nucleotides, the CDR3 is TGTGCCAGCTCACCGGACTTTGGTGTAGATACGCAGTATTTT. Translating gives CASSPDFGVDTQYF.

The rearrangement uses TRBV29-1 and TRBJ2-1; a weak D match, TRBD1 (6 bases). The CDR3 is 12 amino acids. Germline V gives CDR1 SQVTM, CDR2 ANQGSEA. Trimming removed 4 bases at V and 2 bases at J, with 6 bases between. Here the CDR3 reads CSVGQAYNEQFF. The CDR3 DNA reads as TGCAGCGTTGGACAGGCCTACAATGAGCAGTTCTTC.

The CDR3 coding sequence is TGTGCCAGCAGCCAGGTGGCTGGCTTCGCGGTAAAGGGCTATGGCTACACCTTC. This encodes CASSQVAGFAVKGYGYTF. The chain joins TRBV4-2 to TRBJ1-2; unclear D gene. The CDR3 contains 18 residues. The ends were cut back, 3 bases at V and 4 bases at J, with 24 bases in the middle. Germline-derived CDR1 and CDR2 are LGHNA and YNFKEQ.